The 27 T cell receptor beta chains reported below all come from one sample, sequenced in a study of immune evolution from preneoplasia to lung adenocarcinoma. Data came from immunoSEQ multiplex PCR; TCRdb stores just in-frame clones and leaves some out. The table records roughly 14,000 clones, about 80% of them present only once. What was sequenced was FFPE minimally invasive lung adenocarcinoma tissue. The receptor source for this set is a person aged 65-85 years with lung adenocarcinoma.

The chain uses TRBV28 and TRBJ1-5; no clear D. Looked up from germline, CDR1 is MDHEN and CDR2 is SYDVKM. V was trimmed by 0 bases and J by 4 bases, leaving 7 bases between them. The CDR3 sequence is 14 residues long. In nucleotides, the CDR3 is TGTGCCAGCAGTTTATGGCAGAAGAATCAGCCCCAGCATTTT. Translation gives CASSLWQKNQPQHF. The full variable domain, in which reference TRBV28 and TRBJ1-5 provide the parts outside the CDR3, is DVKVTQSSRYLVKRTGEKVFLECVQDMDHENMFWYRQDPGLGLRLIYFSYDVKMKEKGDIPEGYSVSREKKERFSLILESASTNQTSMYLCASSLWQKNQPQHFGDGTRLSIL.

This clone was counted a few times. V and J are TRBV6-1 and TRBJ1-3; D may be TRBD1 (5 bases). The CDR3 length is 16 residues. The V gene's germline CDR1 is MNHNS and CDR2 SASEGT. V was shortened by 5 bases and J by 0 bases, with 14 bases between the two germline ends. CDR3 residues: CASSKERGLSGNTIYF. In DNA, the CDR3 is TGTGCCAGCAGTAAAGAACGGGGACTCTCTGGAAACACCATATATTTT.

The chain recombines TRBV11-2 with TRBJ2-1, with 11 bases that match TRBD1. Germline CDR1 SGHAT, CDR2 FQNNGV. The CDR3 consists of 16 residues. The trim removed 7 bases at V and 7 bases at J, leaving 12 bases unmatched. CDR3 coding DNA: TGTGCCAGCACCTCGGTACCGGGACAGGGGGGGAATGAGCAGTTCTTC. Translated: CASTSVPGQGGNEQFF.

V is TRBV11-2 and J is TRBJ2-5, with no clear D. This CDR3 spans 11 amino acids. Trimming removed 0 bases at V and 9 bases at J, with 5 bases between. CDR1 SGHAT and CDR2 FQNNGV come from the germline V gene. DNA for the CDR3: TGTGCCAGCAGCTTAGATGTGGCCCAGTACTTC. It codes for CASSLDVAQYF.

The chain links TRBV29-1 to TRBJ1-1; D may be TRBD1 (5 bases). In germline, CDR1 is SQVTM, CDR2 ANQGSEA. Trimming left V 0 bases short and J 1 base short, with 12 bases between. This CDR3 is built from 15 residues. This CDR3 is CSVEDQGVTNTEAFF. CDR3 in DNA: TGCAGCGTTGAAGATCAGGGAGTAACGAACACTGAAGCTTTCTTT.

The V and J genes are TRBV1 and TRBJ1-5. TRBV1 is tagged as a pseudogene. The CDR3 totals 15 residues. The CDR3, as DNA: TGCACCAGCAGCCAAGATCCCAGGAGCGATCAGCCCCAGCATTTT. Translation gives CTSSQDPRSDQPQHF.

The rearrangement uses TRBV4-1 and TRBJ1-5; D gene unclear. The CDR3 is 13 amino acids. V was trimmed by 5 bases and J by 7 bases, leaving 12 bases between them. CDR1 and CDR2 from the germline V gene are MGHRA and YSYEKL. CDR3 in DNA: TGCGCCAGCAGCTTCGGGGTCGGGCAGCCCCAGCATTTT. Its protein is CASSFGVGQPQHF.

The J gene is TRBJ2-5, the V gene TRBV6-1; D unclear. V lost 8 bases and J lost 7, with 17 bases in between. Germline loops: CDR1 MNHNS, CDR2 SASEGT. This CDR3 spans 13 amino acids. CDR3 residues: CASVASGVGTQYF. The CDR3 DNA reads as TGTGCCAGCGTGGCTTCCGGTGTCGGGACCCAGTACTTC.

V gene TRBV30 combines with J gene TRBJ1-2, with a possible D match to TRBD1 (6 bases). The CDR3 consists of 12 residues. Germline CDR1 is GTSNPN and CDR2 is SVGIG (reference sequence). V gave up 7 bases and J gave up 5 bases, with 14 bases separating them. The CDR3 DNA reads TGTGCCTCCACCCGGGACACGTATGGCTACACCTTC. It specifies CASTRDTYGYTF.

The rearrangement joins TRBV11-2 to TRBJ2-7; no clear D gene. The CDR3 length is 12 residues. In germline, CDR1 is SGHAT, CDR2 FQNNGV. Trimming took off 2 bases at V and 7 bases at J, with 9 bases between the two ends. CDR3 in DNA: TGTGCCAGCAGCTTATTGGGGATTGAGCAGTACTTC. This translates into CASSLLGIEQYF.

The chain uses TRBV28 and TRBJ1-6; D may be TRBD1 (6 bases). Germline V gene sequence: CDR1 MDHEN, CDR2 SYDVKM. With 3 bases removed from V and 7 bases from J, the gap between germline ends came to 13 bases. This CDR3 is built from 15 residues. The CDR3 DNA reads TGTGCCAGCAGTTTGCGGGGGCGGTGGAATTCACCCCTCCACTTT. It is translated as CASSLRGRWNSPLHF.

The CDR3 loop is CASSRGQGSEQYF. The CDR3 DNA sequence: TGTGCCAGCAGCCGGGGACAGGGTAGTGAGCAGTACTTC. The gene calls are TRBV28 and TRBJ2-7; the match to TRBD1 covers 9 bases. Germline V lookup: CDR1 MDHEN, CDR2 SYDVKM. There are 13 residues in the CDR3. The V segment lost 6 bases and the J segment 7 bases; nucleotides outside the gene matches: 7.

The J gene is TRBJ2-7, the V gene TRBV7-8; perhaps TRBD1 as D (6 bases). Germline V gene sequence: CDR1 SGHVS, CDR2 FQNEAQ. This CDR3 spans 14 amino acids. Trimming removed 2 bases at V and 2 bases at J, with 10 bases between. The CDR3 loop reads CASSLMKGAYEQYF. The CDR3 DNA follows: TGTGCCAGCAGCTTAATGAAGGGGGCCTACGAGCAGTACTTC. Based on the CDR3 plus reference TRBV7-8 and TRBJ2-7, the full variable domain is GAGVSQSPRYKVAKRGQDVALRCDPISGHVSLFWYQQALGQGPEFLTYFQNEAQLDKSGLPSDRFFAERPEGSVSTLKIQRTQQEDSAVYLCASSLMKGAYEQYFGPGTRLTVT.

This sequence joins TRBV2 and TRBJ1-3, with D uncertain. CDR3 length equals 16 residues. Trimming left V 7 bases short and J 1 base short, with 17 bases between. CDR1 is SNHLY, CDR2 FYNNEI, per germline. The CDR3 spells CASTEGLGTSGNTIYF. In nucleotides, the CDR3 is TGTGCCAGCACGGAGGGTCTCGGAACTTCTGGAAACACCATATATTTT.

The chain employs TRBV11-1 and TRBJ1-2; 10 positions agree with TRBD1. CDR3 length: 13 amino acids. V shed 5 bases, J shed 6 bases, and the junction held 3 bases outside the gene matches. Germline values: CDR1 SGHAT, CDR2 FQDESV (reference sequence). CDR3 residues: CASSQGTGDGYTF. The CDR3 bases are TGTGCCAGCAGCCAAGGGACAGGGGATGGCTACACCTTC.

This clone showed up just once. V gene TRBV11-3 combines with J gene TRBJ2-3; TRBD2 aligns across 11 bases. The CDR3 length is 17 residues. V was clipped by 5 bases and J by 3 bases; unmatched bases: 10. The germline CDR1 and CDR2 sequences are SGHNT and YENEEA. For the CDR3, the DNA is TGTGCCAGCAGCCCTGGGGTAGCGGGAGGGCCGACAGATACGCAGTATTTT. This translates into CASSPGVAGGPTDTQYF.

This chain uses TRBV4-1 with TRBJ1-4; the D gene is possibly TRBD1 (5 bases). This CDR3 is built from 15 residues. The germline V and J ends were trimmed by 1 base and 8 bases, with 14 bases remaining between them. Germline CDR1 and CDR2: MGHRA and YSYEKL. The CDR3 spells CASSQGDPSGEKLFF. The CDR3 region has the DNA TGCGCCAGCAGCCAAGGGGACCCCTCAGGGGAAAAACTGTTTTTT.

The gene calls are TRBV6-5 and TRBJ1-1; D unclear. The V gene lost 2 bases and the J gene lost 2 bases, with 9 bases spanning the gap. The CDR3 spans 14 residues. Germline V gene data show CDR1 as MNHEY and CDR2 as SVGAGI. CDR3 sequence (DNA): TGTGCCAGCAGTTACGGGTCACGAAACACTGAAGCTTTCTTT. Its translation: CASSYGSRNTEAFF.

This chain connects TRBV13 to TRBJ1-2; D not certain. Trimming pared 0 bases from V and 8 bases from J, leaving 16 bases between. Germline V lookup: CDR1 PRHDT, CDR2 FYEKMQ (reference sequence). There are 15 residues in the CDR3. In nucleotides, the CDR3 is TGTGCCAGCAGCTTAGGCCTTAACGGCTTGTGGGGCTACACCTTC. Its protein product is CASSLGLNGLWGYTF.

The chain links TRBV28 to TRBJ1-1; the D gene is possibly TRBD1 (5 bases). Germline V gene sequence: CDR1 MDHEN, CDR2 SYDVKM. Trimming removed 8 bases at V and 2 bases at J, with 9 bases between. The CDR3 runs 12 residues. The DNA of the CDR3 is TGTGCCAGCTACGGGGACAACACTGAAGCTTTCTTT. It translates to CASYGDNTEAFF.

The rearrangement links TRBV7-2 to TRBJ2-1; 7 nucleotides agree with TRBD2. Germline V gene data show CDR1 as SGHTA and CDR2 as FQGNSA. V gave up 6 bases and J gave up 5 bases; unmatched junction bases: 7. CDR3 length: 14 residues. The CDR3 loop is CASSPGTTHNEQFF. The CDR3 region has the DNA TGTGCCAGCAGTCCCGGGACTACGCACAATGAGCAGTTCTTC.

The chain carries TRBV9 and TRBJ1-4; the match to TRBD1 covers 8 bases. CDR3 length equals 15 residues. Germline CDR1 reads SGDLS; CDR2 reads YYNGEE. V lost 3 bases to trimming and J lost 7 bases; unmatched junction nucleotides: 8. The CDR3 nucleotides are TGTGCCAGCAGCGGATTGACAGGGGATGGTGAAAAACTGTTTTTT. Translated, it gives CASSGLTGDGEKLFF.

This sequence joins TRBV6-1 and TRBJ1-6, with D uncertain. Per the germline V gene, CDR1 is MNHNS and CDR2 is SASEGT. CDR3 length: 15 residues. Trimming took 0 bases from V and 10 from J, leaving 13 bases between them. This CDR3 is CASSEALTSISPLHF. The CDR3 DNA sequence: TGTGCCAGCAGTGAAGCGCTAACGTCAATATCACCCCTCCACTTT.

The rearrangement uses TRBV28 and TRBJ1-6, with D uncertain. Germline-derived CDR1 and CDR2 are MDHEN and SYDVKM. With 8 bases removed from V and 1 base from J, the gap between germline ends came to 0 bases. This CDR3 has 11 amino acids. The CDR3 region is CASSYNSPLHF. CDR3 in DNA: TGTGCCAGCTCCTATAATTCACCCCTCCACTTT.

The V call is TRBV6-1, the J call TRBJ2-7; maybe TRBD2 (5 bases). CDR3 length equals 11 residues. Per the germline V gene, CDR1 is MNHNS and CDR2 is SASEGT. With 8 bases removed from V and 3 bases from J, the gap between germline ends came to 8 bases. Here the CDR3 DNA reads TGTGCCAGCCTACTAGTCTACGAGCAGTACTTC. This translates into CASLLVYEQYF.

The rearrangement links TRBV7-2 to TRBJ2-1; 9 positions agree with TRBD2. V shed 2 bases, J shed 1 base, and the junction held 6 bases outside the gene matches. The CDR3 has 17 amino acids. The germline V gene encodes CDR1 SGHTA and CDR2 FQGNSA. The CDR3 coding sequence is TGTGCCAGCAGCTTATCCGGAGCGGGAGGTTCCTACAATGAGCAGTTCTTC. This translates into CASSLSGAGGSYNEQFF.

The chain joins TRBV4-1 to TRBJ2-7, with D possibly TRBD2 on 5 matching bases. Germline CDR1 and CDR2: MGHRA and YSYEKL. CDR3 length equals 13 residues. V lost 1 base and J lost 3, with 7 bases in between. The CDR3: CASSQGTSYEQYF. As DNA, the CDR3 is TGCGCCAGCAGCCAAGGTACTAGCTACGAGCAGTACTTC.